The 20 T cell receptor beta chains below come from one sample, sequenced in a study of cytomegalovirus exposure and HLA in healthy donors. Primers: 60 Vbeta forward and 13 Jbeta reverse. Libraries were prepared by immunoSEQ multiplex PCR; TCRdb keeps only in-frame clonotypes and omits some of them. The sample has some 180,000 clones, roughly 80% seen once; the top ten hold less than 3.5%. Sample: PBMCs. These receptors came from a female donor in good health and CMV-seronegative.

The CDR3 protein is CASSFAGLAGGPGELFF. The CDR3 region has the DNA TGTGCCAGCAGTTTTGCTGGACTAGCGGGAGGCCCCGGGGAGCTGTTTTTT. V gene TRBV27 combines with J gene TRBJ2-2; 14 bases are shared with TRBD2. This CDR3 is 17 amino acids long. Losses at the gene ends were 3 bases for V and 6 bases for J; bases not matched to a gene: 6. Per the germline V gene, CDR1 is MNHEY and CDR2 is SMNVEV (reference sequence).

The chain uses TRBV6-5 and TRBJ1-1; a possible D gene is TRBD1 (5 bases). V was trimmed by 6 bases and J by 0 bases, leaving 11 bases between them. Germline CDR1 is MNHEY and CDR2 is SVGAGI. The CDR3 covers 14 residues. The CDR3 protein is CASRPGLLNTEAFF. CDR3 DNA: TGTGCCAGCAGACCGGGACTCCTGAACACTGAAGCTTTCTTT.

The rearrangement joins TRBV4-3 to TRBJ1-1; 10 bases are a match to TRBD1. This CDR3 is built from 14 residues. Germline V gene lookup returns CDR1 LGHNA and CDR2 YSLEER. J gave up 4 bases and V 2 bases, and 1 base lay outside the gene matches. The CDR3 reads CASSQWTGGTEAFF. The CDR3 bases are TGCGCCAGCAGCCAATGGACAGGGGGCACTGAAGCTTTCTTT.

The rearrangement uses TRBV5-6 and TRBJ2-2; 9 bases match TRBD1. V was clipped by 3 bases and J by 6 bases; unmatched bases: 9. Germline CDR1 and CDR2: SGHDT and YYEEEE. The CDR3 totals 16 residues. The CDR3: CASSSDRGIDSGELFF. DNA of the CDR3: TGTGCCAGCAGCTCGGACAGGGGAATAGATTCCGGGGAGCTGTTTTTT.

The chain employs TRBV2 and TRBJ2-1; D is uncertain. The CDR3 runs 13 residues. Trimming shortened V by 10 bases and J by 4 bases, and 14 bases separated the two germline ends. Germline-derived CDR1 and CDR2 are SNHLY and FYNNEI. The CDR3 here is CATSTEKYNEQFF. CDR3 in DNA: TGTGCCACCTCGACTGAAAAGTACAATGAGCAGTTCTTC.

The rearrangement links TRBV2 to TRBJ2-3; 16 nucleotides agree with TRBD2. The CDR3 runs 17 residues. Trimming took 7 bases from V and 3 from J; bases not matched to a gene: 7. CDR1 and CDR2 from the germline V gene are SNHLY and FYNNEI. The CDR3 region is CASKGTSGGEGTDTQYF. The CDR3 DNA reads TGTGCCAGCAAGGGGACTAGCGGGGGGGAAGGGACAGATACGCAGTATTTT.

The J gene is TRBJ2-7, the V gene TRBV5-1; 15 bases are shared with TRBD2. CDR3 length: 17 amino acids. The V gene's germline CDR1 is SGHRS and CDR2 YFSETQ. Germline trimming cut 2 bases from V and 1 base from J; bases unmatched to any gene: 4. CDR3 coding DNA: TGCGCCAGCAGCTTAGGACTAGCGGGGGGGTTTTCCTACGAGCAGTACTTC. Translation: CASSLGLAGGFSYEQYF.

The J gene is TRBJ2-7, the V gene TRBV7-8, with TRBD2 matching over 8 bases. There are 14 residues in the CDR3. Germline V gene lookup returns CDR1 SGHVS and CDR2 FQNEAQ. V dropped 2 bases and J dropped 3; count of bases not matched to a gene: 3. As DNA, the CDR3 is TGTGCCAGCAGCTTAACGCTAGCGGGCTACGAGCAGTACTTC. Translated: CASSLTLAGYEQYF.

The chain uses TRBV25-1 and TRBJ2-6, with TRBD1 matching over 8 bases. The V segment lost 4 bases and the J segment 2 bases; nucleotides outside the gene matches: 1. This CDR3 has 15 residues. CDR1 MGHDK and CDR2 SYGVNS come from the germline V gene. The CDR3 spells CASSADRAGANVLTF. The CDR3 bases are TGTGCCAGCAGTGCGGACAGGGCTGGGGCCAACGTCCTGACTTTC. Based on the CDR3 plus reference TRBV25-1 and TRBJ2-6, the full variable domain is EADIYQTPRYLVIGTGKKITLECSQTMGHDKMYWYQQDPGMELHLIHYSYGVNSTEKGDLSSESTVSRIRTEHFPLTLESARPSHTSQYLCASSADRAGANVLTFGAGSRLTVL.

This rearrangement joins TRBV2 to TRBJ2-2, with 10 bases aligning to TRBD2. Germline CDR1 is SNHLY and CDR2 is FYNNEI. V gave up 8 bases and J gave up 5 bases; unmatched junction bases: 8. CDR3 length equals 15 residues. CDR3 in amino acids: CASAAALAGTGELFF. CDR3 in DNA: TGTGCCAGCGCTGCGGCACTAGCGGGAACCGGGGAGCTGTTTTTT. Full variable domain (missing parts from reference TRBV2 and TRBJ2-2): EPEVTQTPSHQVTQMGQEVILRCVPISNHLYFYWYRQILGQKVEFLVSFYNNEISEKSEIFDDQFSVERPDGSNFTLKIRSTKLEDSAMYFCASAAALAGTGELFFGEGSRLTVL.

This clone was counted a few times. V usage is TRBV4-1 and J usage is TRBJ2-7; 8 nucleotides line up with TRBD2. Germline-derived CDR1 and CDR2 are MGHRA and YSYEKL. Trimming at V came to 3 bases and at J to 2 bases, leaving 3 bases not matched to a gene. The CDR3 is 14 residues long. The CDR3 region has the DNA TGCGCCAGCAGCCAGGGGCGGGGGGCCTACGAGCAGTACTTC. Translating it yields CASSQGRGAYEQYF.

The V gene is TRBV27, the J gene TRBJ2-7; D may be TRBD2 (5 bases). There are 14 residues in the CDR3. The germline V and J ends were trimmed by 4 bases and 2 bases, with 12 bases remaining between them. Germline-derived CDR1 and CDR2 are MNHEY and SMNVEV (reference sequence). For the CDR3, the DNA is TGTGCCAGCAGTTCCAGAGGGAATACCTACGAGCAGTACTTC. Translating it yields CASSSRGNTYEQYF.

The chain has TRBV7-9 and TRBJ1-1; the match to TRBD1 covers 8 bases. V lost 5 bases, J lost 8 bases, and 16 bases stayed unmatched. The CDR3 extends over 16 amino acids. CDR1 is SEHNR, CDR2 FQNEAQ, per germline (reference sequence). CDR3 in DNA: TGTGCCAGCAGCACCAATCCGGGACAGGTCCTCGACGAAGCTTTCTTT. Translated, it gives CASSTNPGQVLDEAFF.

CDR3 residues: CATSGVAGERKYF. CDR3 DNA: TGTGCCACCTCCGGGGTAGCGGGAGAGCGAAAGTACTTC. The chain combines TRBV6-5 with TRBJ2-7, with 9 positions matching TRBD2. The CDR3 totals 13 residues. V lost 10 bases to trimming and J lost 11 bases; unmatched junction nucleotides: 15. Germline CDR1 and CDR2: MNHEY and SVGAGI.

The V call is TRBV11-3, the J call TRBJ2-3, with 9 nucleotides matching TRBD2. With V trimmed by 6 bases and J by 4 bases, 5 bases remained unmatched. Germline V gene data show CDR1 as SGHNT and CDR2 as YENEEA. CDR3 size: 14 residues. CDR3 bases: TGTGCCAGCAGGCGGGGGGGCAGCGCAGATACGCAGTATTTT. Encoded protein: CASRRGGSADTQYF.

The CDR3 sequence is CASRPGGEAGELFF. Here the CDR3 DNA reads TGTGCCAGCAGGCCCGGGGGGGAGGCCGGGGAGCTGTTTTTT. This rearrangement joins TRBV6-5 to TRBJ2-2; 8 nucleotides match TRBD2. Trimming took 6 bases from V and 6 from J; bases not matched to a gene: 6. The CDR3 consists of 14 residues. Per the germline V gene, CDR1 is MNHEY and CDR2 is SVGAGI.

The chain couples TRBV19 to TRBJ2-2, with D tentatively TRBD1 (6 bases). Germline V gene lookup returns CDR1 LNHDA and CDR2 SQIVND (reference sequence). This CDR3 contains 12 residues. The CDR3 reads CVSSGVTGELFF. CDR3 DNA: TGTGTCTCATCAGGGGTAACCGGGGAGCTGTTTTTT.

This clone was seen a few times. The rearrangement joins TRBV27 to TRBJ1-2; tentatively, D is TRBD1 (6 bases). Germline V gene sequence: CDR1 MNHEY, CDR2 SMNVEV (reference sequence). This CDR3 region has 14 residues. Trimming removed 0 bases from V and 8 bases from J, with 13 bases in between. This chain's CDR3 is CASSLSIRGGGYTF. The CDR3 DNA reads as TGTGCCAGCAGTTTATCGATCAGGGGTGGAGGCTACACCTTC.

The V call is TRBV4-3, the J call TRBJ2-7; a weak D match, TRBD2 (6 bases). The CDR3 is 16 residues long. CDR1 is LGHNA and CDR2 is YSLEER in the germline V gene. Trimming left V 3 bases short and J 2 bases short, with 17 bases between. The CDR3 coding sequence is TGCGCCAGCAGCCATGATCACGGAGGGATCCCCTACGAGCAGTACTTC. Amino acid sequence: CASSHDHGGIPYEQYF.

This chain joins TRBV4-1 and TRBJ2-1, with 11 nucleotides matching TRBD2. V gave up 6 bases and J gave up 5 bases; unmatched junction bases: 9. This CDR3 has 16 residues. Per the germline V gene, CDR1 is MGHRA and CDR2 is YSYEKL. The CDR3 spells CASRHLAGGLHNEQFF. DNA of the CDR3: TGCGCCAGCAGGCACTTAGCGGGGGGGCTCCACAATGAGCAGTTCTTC.